A selection of T cell receptor beta chains follows, all from one sample in a study of T cells in Graves' hyperthyroidism and ophthalmopathy. TCRdb processed the multiplex PCR reads anew with MiXCR; each CDR3 protein has one entry. The table records about 570,000 distinct CDR3 sequences, about half of them present only once. Sample: peripheral blood or thyroid tissue (not recorded which). These receptors originate from an adult woman with Graves' disease, either hyperthyroidism or ophthalmopathy (not recorded which). The CDR3 runs from the conserved cysteine through the conserved F or W. The D gene is left open where the match is weak. The size of a clone is reported for some rows only, either as once, few or many, or as a class for expanded clones.

v_call	clone_size	j_call	cdr3_length	d_call	cdr3_nt	cdr3_aa
TRBV15	NA	TRBJ1-5	16	NA	TGTGCCACCAGCAGAGTGATTTTTGGGGACAATCAGCCCCAGCATTTT	CATSRVIFGDNQPQHF
TRBV29-1	NA	TRBJ1-5	20	NA	NA	CSVGKGPNEKLFFGSGTQHF
TRBV9	many	TRBJ1-4	15	TRBD1	TGTGCCAGCAGCGTGGGACAGGGCTCTAATGAAAAACTGTTTTTT	CASSVGQGSNEKLFF
TRBV2	NA	TRBJ1-5	15	NA	TGTGCCAGCAGTGAAAGGGACGGTAGCAATCAGCCCCAGCATTTT	CASSERDGSNQPQHF
TRBV5-5	NA	TRBJ2-1	11	NA	TGTGCCAGCACCTCAGGGAATGAGCAGTTCTTC	CASTSGNEQFF
TRBV27	few	TRBJ1-1	13	NA	TGTGCCAGCAGTTTATGGACAAACACTGAAGCTTTCTTT	CASSLWTNTEAFF
TRBV2	NA	TRBJ2-5	13	TRBD2	TGTGCCAGCAGGCGAACTAGCGGAGAGACCCAGTACTTC	CASRRTSGETQYF
TRBV25-1	many	TRBJ1-2	13	NA	TGTGCCAGCAGTGAAGGGAGGGCGGGTGGCTACACCTTC	CASSEGRAGGYTF
TRBV28	NA	TRBJ1-5	15	NA	TGTGCCAGCAGTTGGGGAGGGGTTAGCAATCAGCCCCAGCATTTT	CASSWGGVSNQPQHF
TRBV5-1	NA	TRBJ2-5	13	NA	TGCACCAGCAGCTTGGATCTCCTAGAGACCCAGTACTTC	CTSSLDLLETQYF
TRBV20-1	many	TRBJ2-6	15	NA	TGCAGTGCTAGAGAACCGTTCTCTGGGGCCAACGTCCTGACTTTC	CSAREPFSGANVLTF
TRBV30	NA	TRBJ2-6	15	TRBD2	TGTGCCTGGACTAGCGGGCTCTCTGGGGCCAACGTCCTGACTTTC	CAWTSGLSGANVLTF
TRBV28	few	TRBJ2-7	18	TRBD1	TGTGCCAGCATCCCTTTCGGGGACCCGGGACAGGGCGCCTACGAGCAGTACTTC	CASIPFGDPGQGAYEQYF
TRBV10-3	few	TRBJ2-5	13	NA	TGTGCCATCACACAGGGACCAGGTCAGCCCCAGTACTTC	CAITQGPGQPQYF
TRBV6-5	NA	TRBJ2-7	14	NA	TGTGCCAGCAGGAGACTCCCGAGCTCCTACGAGCAGTACTTC	CASRRLPSSYEQYF
TRBV10-2	few	TRBJ2-2	15	TRBD1	TGCGCCAGCAGCCCTGACAGGGGGGACACCGGGGAGCTGTTTTTT	CASSPDRGDTGELFF
TRBV12-3/TRBV12-4	many	TRBJ1-6	14	NA	TGTGCCAGCAGGAAGAGCTCCTATAATTCACCCCTCCACTTT	CASRKSSYNSPLHF
TRBV15	many	TRBJ2-7	13	NA	TGTGCCACCAGTCTAGCGCTATCCTACGAGCAGTACTTC	CATSLALSYEQYF
TRBV4-2	many	TRBJ1-2	16	TRBD1	TGTGCCAGCAGCCAAGATGGGACAGGGGGGAACTATGGCTACACCTTC	CASSQDGTGGNYGYTF
TRBV6-2/TRBV6-3	many	TRBJ2-5	13	NA	TGTGCCAGCACCCGGGACCTTGAGGAGACCCAGTACTTC	CASTRDLEETQYF